This T cell receptor (beta chain) comes out of a study of cytomegalovirus exposure and HLA in healthy donors. Use of 60 Vbeta and 13 Jbeta primers characterized the PCR. Repertoires were generated with immunoSEQ multiplex PCR, while TCRdb's copy carries only in-frame clones and drops some. The data hold about 94,000 clones, with over 65% observed a single time. The CDR3 consists of 15 residues. V lost 6 bases and J 0 bases, leaving 12 bases between the germline ends. Germline CDR1 reads MNHNS; CDR2 reads SASEGT. The receptor comes from a human donor in good health. The J gene is TRBJ2-1, the V gene TRBV6-1; possibly TRBD2 for D (7 bases). Sequencing used PBMCs. The CDR3 loop is CASSHREGSYNEQFF. CDR3 DNA: TGTGCCAGCAGCCACAGGGAGGGCTCCTACAATGAGCAGTTCTTC.